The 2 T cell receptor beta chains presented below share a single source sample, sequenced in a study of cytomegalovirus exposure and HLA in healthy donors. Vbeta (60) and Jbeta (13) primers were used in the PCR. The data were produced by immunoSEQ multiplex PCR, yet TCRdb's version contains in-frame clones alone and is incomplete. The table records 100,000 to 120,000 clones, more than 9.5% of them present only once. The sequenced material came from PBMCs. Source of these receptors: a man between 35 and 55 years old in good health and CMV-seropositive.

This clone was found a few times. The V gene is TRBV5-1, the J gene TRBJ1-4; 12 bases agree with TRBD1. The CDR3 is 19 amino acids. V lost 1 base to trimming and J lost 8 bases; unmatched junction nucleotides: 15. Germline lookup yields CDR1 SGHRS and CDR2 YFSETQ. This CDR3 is CASSLFPPGQGANREKLFF. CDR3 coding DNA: TGCGCCAGCAGCTTGTTCCCCCCGGGACAGGGGGCGAATCGAGAAAAACTGTTTTTT.

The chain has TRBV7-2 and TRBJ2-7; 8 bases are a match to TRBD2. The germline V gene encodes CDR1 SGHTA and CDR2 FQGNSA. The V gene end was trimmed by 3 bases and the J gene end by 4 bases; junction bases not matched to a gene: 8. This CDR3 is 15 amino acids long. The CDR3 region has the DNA TGTGCCAGCAGCTTTAACGGGAGGGACTTTTACGAGCAGTACTTC. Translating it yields CASSFNGRDFYEQYF.